This paragraph reports one T cell receptor beta chain. The source of the sample is a study of cytomegalovirus exposure and HLA in healthy donors. CDR3 length: 15 residues. PCR amplification relied on 60 Vbeta primers (plus 13 Jbeta primers). Measured with immunoSEQ multiplex PCR; TCRdb has only the in-frame clones, and not every one. Here the sample spans just under 70,000 clones, approximately 80% being singletons. The chain couples TRBV21-1 to TRBJ1-2. TRBV21-1 is termed a pseudogene. This sequence originates from a human donor in good health. Sequenced sample: PBMCs. DNA of the CDR3: TGTGCCAGCAGCAACTCCCCGGTGGTTTCCCCTGGCTACACCTTC. Amino acids: CASSNSPVVSPGYTF.